The entry below gives a single T cell receptor (beta chain) sequence along with its context. This clone has only one observation. What antigen it recognizes has not been identified. One base away there is no much larger clone; base qualities are not given. The sample originates from a study of control samples from healthy donors and cancer patients (TCRdb year 2020). The library relied on the immunoSEQ multiplex PCR assay. TCRdb took over this immuneACCESS table, retaining in-frame rearrangements with V and J assigned. Such tables are incomplete; in checked studies, under half of the missing clones stem from an unresolved V gene, and the remainder is unexplained. This sample gives 75,000 to 95,000 clones in total; less than 95% of them show up just once. The ten largest clones take up about 4% of the sample. The cysteine opens and the phenylalanine closes a CDR3 of 15 amino acids. Solely the CDR3 DNA is kept, with 45 bases framed from the first base. The germline ends are 12 bases apart after V is trimmed by 0 bases and J by 4 bases. The germline V gene supplies CDR1 LGHNA and CDR2 YNFKEQ.

The chain links TRBV4-2 with TRBJ1-2; TRBD1 is possibly the D segment (5 matching bases). This receptor was taken from a woman aged 18-29 years in good health. Sequences were obtained from blood. The CDR3 is CASSQDGAGTYGYTF. The nucleotide sequence reads TGTGCCAGCAGCCAAGATGGGGCAGGGACCTATGGCTACACCTTC.